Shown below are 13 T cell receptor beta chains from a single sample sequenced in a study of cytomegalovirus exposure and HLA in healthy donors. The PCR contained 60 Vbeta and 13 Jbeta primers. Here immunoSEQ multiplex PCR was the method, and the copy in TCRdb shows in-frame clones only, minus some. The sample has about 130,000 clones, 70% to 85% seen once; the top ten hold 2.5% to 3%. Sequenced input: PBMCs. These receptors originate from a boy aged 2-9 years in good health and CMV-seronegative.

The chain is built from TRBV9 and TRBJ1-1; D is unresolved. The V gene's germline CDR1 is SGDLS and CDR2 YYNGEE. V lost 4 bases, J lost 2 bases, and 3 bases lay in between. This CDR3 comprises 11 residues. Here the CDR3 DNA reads TGTGCCAGCAGCCCAAACACTGAAGCTTTCTTT. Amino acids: CASSPNTEAFF.

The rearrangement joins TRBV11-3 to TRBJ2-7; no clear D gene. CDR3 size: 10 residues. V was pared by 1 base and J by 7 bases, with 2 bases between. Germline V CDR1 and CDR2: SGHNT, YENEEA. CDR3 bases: TGTGCCAGCAGCTTAGTGGAGCAGTACGTC. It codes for CASSLVEQYV.

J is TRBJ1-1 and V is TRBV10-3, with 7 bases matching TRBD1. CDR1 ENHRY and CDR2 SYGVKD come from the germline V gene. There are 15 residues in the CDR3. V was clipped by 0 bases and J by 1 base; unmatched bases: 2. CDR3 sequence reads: CAISESGTANTEAFF. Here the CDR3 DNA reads TGTGCCATCAGTGAGTCAGGGACAGCGAACACTGAAGCTTTCTTT.

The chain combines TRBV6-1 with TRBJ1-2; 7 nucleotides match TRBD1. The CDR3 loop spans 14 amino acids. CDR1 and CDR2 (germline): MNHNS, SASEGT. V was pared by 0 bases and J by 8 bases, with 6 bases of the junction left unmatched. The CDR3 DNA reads TGTGCCAGCAGTGAAGCAGACAGGGTCGGGGGCTACACCTTC. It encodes CASSEADRVGGYTF.

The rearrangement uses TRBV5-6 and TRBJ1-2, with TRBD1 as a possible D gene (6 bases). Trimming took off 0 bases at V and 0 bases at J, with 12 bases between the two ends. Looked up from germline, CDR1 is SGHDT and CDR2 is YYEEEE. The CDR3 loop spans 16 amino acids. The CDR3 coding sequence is TGTGCCAGCAGCTTGGCGGGTAGGGACACTAACTATGGCTACACCTTC. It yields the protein CASSLAGRDTNYGYTF.

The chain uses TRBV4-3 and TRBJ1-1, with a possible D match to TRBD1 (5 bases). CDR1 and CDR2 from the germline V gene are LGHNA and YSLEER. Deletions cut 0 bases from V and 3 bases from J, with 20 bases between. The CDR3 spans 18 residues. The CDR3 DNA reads TGCGCCAGCAGCCAAGAGACAGAAGTCATCCTTAGGGACACTGAAGCTTTCTTT. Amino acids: CASSQETEVILRDTEAFF.

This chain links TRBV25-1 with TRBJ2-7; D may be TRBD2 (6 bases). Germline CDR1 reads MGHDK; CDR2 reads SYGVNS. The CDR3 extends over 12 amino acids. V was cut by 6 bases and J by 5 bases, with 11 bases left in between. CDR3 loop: CASRGGGNEQYV. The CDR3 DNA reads TGTGCCAGCAGGGGGGGAGGTAACGAGCAGTACGTC.

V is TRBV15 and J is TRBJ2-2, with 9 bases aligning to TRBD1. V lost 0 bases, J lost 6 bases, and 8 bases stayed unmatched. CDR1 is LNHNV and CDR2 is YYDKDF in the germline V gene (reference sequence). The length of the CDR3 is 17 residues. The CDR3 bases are TGTGCCACCAGCAGAGAAGGGACAGGGTTTTTATCCGGGGAGCTGTTTTTT. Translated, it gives CATSREGTGFLSGELFF.

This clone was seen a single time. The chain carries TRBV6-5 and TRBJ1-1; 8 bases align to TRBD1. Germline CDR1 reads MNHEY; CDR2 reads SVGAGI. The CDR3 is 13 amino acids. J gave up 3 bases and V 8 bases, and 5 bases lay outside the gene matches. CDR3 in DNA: TGTGCCAGCGTCCCGGACAGGGACACTGAAGCTTTCTTT. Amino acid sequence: CASVPDRDTEAFF.

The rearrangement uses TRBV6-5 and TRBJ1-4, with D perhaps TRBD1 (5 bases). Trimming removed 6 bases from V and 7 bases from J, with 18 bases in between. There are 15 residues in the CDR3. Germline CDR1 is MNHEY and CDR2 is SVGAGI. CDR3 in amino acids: CASSPREMGGEKLFF. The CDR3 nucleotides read TGTGCCAGCAGCCCCAGGGAGATGGGGGGTGAAAAACTGTTTTTT.

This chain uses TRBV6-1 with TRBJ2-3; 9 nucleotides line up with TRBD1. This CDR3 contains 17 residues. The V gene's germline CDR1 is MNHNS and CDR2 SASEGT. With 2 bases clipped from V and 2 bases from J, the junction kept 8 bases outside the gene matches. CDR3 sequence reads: CASSEKRDRALTDTQYF. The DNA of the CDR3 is TGTGCCAGCAGTGAAAAACGGGACAGGGCCCTCACAGATACGCAGTATTTT.

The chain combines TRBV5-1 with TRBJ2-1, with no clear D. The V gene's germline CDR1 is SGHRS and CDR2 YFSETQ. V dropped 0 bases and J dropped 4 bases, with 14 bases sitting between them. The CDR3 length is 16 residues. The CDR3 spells CASSLEIQARYNEQFF. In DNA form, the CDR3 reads TGCGCCAGCAGCTTGGAGATACAAGCTAGATACAATGAGCAGTTCTTC.

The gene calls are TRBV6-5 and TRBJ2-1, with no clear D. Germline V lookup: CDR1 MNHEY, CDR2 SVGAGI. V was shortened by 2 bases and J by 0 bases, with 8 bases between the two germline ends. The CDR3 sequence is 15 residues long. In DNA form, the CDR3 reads TGTGCCAGCAGTTACCGGGTAAGCTCCTACAATGAGCAGTTCTTC. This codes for CASSYRVSSYNEQFF.